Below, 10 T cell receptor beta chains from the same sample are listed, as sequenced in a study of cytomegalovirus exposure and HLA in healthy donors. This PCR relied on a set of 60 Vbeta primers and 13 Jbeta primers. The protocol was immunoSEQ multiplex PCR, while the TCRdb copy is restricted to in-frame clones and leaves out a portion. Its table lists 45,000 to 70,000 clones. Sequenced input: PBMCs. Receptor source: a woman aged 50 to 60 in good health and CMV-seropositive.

CDR3 loop: CASSRTPYEQYF. The CDR3 DNA reads TGCGCCAGCAGCCGAACACCCTACGAGCAGTACTTC. V usage is TRBV4-1 and J usage is TRBJ2-7; D gene ambiguous. The CDR3 has 12 amino acids. V lost 4 bases and J 2 bases, leaving 6 bases between the germline ends. CDR1 is MGHRA and CDR2 is YSYEKL in the germline V gene.

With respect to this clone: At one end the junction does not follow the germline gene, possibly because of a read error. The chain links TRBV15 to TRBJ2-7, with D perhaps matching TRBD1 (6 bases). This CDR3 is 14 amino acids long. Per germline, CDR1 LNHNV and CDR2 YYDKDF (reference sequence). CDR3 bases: TGTGCCACCAGCAGAGATAAACAGGGAAGCGAGCAGCACTTC. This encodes CATSRDKQGSEQHF.

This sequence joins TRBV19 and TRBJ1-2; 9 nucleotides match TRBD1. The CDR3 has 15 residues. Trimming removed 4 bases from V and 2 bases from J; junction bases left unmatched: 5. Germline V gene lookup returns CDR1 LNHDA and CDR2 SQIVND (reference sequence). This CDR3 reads CASSKEGTGNYGYTF. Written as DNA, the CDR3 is TGTGCCAGTAGTAAAGAGGGGACAGGGAACTATGGCTACACCTTC. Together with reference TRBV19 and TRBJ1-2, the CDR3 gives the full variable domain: DGGITQSPKYLFRKEGQNVTLSCEQNLNHDAMYWYRQDPGQGLRLIYYSQIVNDFQKGDIAEGYSVSREKKESFPLTVTSAQKNPTAFYLCASSKEGTGNYGYTFGSGTRLTVV.

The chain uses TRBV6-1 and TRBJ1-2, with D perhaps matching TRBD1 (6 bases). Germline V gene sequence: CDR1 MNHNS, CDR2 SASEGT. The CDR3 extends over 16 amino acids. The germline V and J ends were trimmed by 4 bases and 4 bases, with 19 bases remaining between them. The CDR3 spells CASSVRGGGASYGYTF. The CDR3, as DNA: TGTGCCAGCAGTGTCCGTGGTGGGGGCGCCAGCTATGGCTACACCTTC.

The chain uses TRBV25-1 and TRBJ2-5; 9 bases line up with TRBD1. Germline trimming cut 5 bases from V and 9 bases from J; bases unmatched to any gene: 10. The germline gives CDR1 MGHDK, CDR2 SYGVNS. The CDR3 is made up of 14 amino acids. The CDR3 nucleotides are TGTGCCAGCAGTTTCGGACAGGGGACGGCGGCCCAGTACTTC. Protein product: CASSFGQGTAAQYF.

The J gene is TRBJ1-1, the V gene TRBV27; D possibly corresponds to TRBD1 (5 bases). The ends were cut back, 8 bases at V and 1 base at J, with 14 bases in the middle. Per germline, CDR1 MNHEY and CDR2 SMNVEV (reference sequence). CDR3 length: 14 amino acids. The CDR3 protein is CASGAGHKNTEAFF. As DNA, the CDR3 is TGTGCCAGCGGGGCCGGACACAAGAACACTGAAGCTTTCTTT.

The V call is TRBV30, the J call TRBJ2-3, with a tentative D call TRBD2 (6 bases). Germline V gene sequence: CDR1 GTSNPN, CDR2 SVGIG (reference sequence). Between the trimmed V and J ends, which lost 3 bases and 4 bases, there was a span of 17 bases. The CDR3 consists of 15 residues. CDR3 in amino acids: CAWSRRASQADTQYF. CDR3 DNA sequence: TGTGCCTGGAGCCGGAGGGCAAGTCAGGCAGATACGCAGTATTTT.

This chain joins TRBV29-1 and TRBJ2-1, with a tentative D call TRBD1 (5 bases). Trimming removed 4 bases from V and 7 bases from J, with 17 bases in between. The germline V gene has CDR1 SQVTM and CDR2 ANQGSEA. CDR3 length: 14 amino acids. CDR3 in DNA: TGCAGCGTTGGTGTCGCAGGGCCCGAGAATGAGCAGTTCTTC. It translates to CSVGVAGPENEQFF.

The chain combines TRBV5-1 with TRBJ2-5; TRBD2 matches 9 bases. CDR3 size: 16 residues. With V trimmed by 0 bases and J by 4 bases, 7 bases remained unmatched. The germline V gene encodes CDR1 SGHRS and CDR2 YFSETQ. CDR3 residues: CASSLVSGGPGETQYF. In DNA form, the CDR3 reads TGCGCCAGCAGCTTGGTTAGCGGGGGCCCAGGAGAGACCCAGTACTTC.

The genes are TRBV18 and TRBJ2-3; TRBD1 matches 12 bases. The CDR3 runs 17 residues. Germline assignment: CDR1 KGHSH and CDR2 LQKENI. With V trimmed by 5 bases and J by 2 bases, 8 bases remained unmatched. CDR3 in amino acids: CASSKSGTGGTTDTQYF. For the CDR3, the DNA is TGTGCCAGCTCAAAATCCGGGACAGGGGGCACCACAGATACGCAGTATTTT.